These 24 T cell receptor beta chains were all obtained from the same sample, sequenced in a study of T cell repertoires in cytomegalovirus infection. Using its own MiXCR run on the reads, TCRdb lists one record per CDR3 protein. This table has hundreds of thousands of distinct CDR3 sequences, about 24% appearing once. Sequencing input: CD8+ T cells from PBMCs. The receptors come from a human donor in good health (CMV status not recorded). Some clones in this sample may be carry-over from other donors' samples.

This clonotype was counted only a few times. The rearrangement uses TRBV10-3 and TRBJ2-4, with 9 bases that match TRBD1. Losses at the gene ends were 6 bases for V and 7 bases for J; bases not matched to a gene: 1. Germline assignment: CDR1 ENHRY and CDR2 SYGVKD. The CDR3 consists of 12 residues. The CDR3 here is CAIRGQGNIQYF. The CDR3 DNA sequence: TGTGCCATCAGGGGACAGGGTAACATTCAGTACTTC.

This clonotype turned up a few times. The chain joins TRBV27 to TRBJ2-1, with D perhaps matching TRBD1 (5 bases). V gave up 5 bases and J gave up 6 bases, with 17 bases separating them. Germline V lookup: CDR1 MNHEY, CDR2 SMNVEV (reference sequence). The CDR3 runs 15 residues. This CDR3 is CASSRRGVLVNEQFF. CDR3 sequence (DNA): TGTGCCAGCAGTCGAAGGGGTGTTTTGGTCAATGAGCAGTTCTTC.

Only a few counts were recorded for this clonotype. Here the CDR3 reads CASRDPFRSDTQYF. In nucleotides, the CDR3 is TGTGCCAGCAGGGACCCCTTTAGATCAGATACGCAGTATTTT. The chain employs TRBV2 and TRBJ2-3; D remains ambiguous. The CDR3 loop spans 14 amino acids. Germline V gene data show CDR1 as SNHLY and CDR2 as FYNNEI. The V gene lost 6 bases and the J gene lost 4 bases, with 14 bases spanning the gap.

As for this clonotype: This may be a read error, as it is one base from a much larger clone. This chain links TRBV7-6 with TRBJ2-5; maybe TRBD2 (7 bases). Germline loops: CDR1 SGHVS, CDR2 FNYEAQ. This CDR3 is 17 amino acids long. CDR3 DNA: TGTGTCAGCAGCCGACGAATGGGGGCGGGGGAAAAAGAGACCCAGTACTTC. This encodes CVSSRRMGAGEKETQYF. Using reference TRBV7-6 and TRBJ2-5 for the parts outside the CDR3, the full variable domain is GAGVSQSPRYKVTKRGQDVALRCDPISGHVSLYWYRQALGQGPEFLTYFNYEAQQDKSGLPNDRFSAERPEGSISTLTIQRTEQRDSAMYRCVSSRRMGAGEKETQYFGPGTRLLVL.

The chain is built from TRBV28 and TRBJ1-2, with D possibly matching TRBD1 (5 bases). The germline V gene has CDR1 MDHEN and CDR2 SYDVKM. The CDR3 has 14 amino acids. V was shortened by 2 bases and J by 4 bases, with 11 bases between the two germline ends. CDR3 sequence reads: CASSLGDGAYGYTF. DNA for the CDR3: TGTGCCAGCAGTTTAGGGGACGGAGCCTATGGCTACACCTTC.

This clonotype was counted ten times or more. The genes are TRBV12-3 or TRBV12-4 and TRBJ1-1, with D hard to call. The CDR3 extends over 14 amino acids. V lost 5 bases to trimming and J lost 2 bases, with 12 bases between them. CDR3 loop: CASSAPVYNTEAFF. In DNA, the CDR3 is TGTGCCAGCAGTGCACCCGTGTATAACACTGAAGCTTTCTTT.

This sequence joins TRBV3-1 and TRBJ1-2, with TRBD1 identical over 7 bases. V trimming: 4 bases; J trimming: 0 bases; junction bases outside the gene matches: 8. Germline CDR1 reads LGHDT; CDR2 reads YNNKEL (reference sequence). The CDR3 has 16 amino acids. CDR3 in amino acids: CASSPWDSSSNYGYTF. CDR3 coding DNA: TGTGCCAGCAGCCCTTGGGACAGTTCGTCTAACTATGGCTACACCTTC.

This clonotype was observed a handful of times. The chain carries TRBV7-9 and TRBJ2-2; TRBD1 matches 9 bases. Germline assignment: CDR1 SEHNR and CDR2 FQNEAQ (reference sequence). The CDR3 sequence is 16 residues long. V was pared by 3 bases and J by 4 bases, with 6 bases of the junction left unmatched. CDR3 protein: CASSLNRGPSTGELFF. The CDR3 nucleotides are TGTGCCAGCAGCTTGAACAGGGGGCCGAGCACCGGGGAGCTGTTTTTT.

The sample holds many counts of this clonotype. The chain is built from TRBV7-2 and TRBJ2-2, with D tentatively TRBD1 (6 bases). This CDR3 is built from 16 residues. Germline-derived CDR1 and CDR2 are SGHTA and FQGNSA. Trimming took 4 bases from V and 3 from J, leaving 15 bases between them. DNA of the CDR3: TGTGCCAGCAGCTCACGGGTACAGGGATACACCGGGGAGCTGTTTTTT. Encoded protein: CASSSRVQGYTGELFF.

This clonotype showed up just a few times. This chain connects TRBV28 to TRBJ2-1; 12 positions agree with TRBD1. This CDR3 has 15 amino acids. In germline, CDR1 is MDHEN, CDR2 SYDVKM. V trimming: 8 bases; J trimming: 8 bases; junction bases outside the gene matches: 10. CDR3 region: CASDLGTGGTDEQFF. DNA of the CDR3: TGTGCCAGCGATCTGGGGACAGGGGGCACAGATGAGCAGTTCTTC. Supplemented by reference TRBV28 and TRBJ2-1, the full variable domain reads DVKVTQSSRYLVKRTGEKVFLECVQDMDHENMFWYRQDPGLGLRLIYFSYDVKMKEKGDIPEGYSVSREKKERFSLILESASTNQTSMYLCASDLGTGGTDEQFFGPGTRLTVL.

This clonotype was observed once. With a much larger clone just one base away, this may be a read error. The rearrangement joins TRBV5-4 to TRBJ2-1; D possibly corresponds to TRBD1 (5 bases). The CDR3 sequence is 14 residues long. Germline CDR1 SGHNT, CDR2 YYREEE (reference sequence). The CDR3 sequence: CVSSPFSGYNEQFF. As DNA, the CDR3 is TGTGTCAGCAGCCCGTTTTCAGGGTACAATGAGCAGTTCTTC.

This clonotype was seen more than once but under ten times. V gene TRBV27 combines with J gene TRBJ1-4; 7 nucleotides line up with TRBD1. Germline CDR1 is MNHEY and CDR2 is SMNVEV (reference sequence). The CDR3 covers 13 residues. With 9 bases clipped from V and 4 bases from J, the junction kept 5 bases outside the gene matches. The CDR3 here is CASTGAGNEKLFF. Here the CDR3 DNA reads TGTGCCAGTACAGGGGCGGGTAATGAAAAACTGTTTTTT.

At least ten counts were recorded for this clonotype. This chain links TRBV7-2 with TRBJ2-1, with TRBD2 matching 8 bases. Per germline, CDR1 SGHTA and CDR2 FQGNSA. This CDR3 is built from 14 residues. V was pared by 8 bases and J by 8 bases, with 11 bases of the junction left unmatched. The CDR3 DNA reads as TGTGCCAGCCGAGCCGGGGGGGCGTGGGATGAGCAGTTCTTC. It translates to CASRAGGAWDEQFF.

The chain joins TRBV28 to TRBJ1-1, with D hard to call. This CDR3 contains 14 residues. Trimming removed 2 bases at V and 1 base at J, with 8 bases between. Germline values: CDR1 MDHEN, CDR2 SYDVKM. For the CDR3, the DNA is TGTGCCAGCAGTTTAGGTATGGCGAACACTGAAGCTTTCTTT. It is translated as CASSLGMANTEAFF.

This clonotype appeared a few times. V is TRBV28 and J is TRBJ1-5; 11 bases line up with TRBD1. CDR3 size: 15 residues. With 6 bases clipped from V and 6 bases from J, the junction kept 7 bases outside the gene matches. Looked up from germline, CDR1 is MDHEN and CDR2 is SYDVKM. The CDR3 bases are TGTGCCAGCAGATCGGGACAGGGGGTTAGTCAGCCCCAGCATTTT. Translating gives CASRSGQGVSQPQHF.

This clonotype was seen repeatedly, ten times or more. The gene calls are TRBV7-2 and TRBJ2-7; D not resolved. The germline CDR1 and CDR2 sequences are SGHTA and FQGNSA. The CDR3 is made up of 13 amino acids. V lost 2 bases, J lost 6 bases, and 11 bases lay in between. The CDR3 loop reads CASSLNSAAEQYV. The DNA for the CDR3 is TGTGCCAGCAGCTTAAATAGTGCGGCCGAGCAGTACGTC.

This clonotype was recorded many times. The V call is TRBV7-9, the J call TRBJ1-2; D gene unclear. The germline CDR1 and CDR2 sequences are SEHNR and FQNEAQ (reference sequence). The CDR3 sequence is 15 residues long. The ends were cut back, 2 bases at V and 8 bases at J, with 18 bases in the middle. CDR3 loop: CASSLQQYPMAGYTF. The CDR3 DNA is TGTGCCAGCAGCTTACAACAGTATCCCATGGCCGGCTACACCTTC.

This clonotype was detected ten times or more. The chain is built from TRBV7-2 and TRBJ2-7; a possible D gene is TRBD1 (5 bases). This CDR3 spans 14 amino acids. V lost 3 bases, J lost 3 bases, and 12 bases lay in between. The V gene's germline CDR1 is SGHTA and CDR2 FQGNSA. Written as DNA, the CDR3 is TGTGCCAGCAGCTTGTCCCCGACAGACTACGAGCAGTACGTC. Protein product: CASSLSPTDYEQYV.

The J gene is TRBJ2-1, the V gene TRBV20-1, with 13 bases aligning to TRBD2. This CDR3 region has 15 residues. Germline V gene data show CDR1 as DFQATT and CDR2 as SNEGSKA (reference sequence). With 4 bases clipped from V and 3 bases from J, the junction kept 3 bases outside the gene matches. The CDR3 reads CSATWTSGSYNEQFF. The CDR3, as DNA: TGCAGTGCTACCTGGACTAGCGGGAGCTACAATGAGCAGTTCTTC.

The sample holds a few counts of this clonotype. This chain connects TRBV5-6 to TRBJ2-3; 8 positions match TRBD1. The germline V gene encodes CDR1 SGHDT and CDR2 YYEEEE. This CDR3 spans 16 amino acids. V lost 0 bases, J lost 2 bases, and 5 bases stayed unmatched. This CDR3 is CASSLDGTGNTDTQYF. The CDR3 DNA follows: TGTGCCAGCAGCTTGGACGGGACAGGCAACACAGATACGCAGTATTTT.

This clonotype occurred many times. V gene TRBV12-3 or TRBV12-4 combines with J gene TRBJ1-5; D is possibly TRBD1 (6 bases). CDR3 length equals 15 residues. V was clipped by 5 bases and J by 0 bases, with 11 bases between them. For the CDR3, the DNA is TGTGCCAGCAGTCCCACAGGGTTTAGCAATCAGCCCCAGCATTTT. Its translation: CASSPTGFSNQPQHF.

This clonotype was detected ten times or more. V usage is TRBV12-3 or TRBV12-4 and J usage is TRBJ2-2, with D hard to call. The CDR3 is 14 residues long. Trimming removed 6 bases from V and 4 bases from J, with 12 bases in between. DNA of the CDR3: TGTGCCAGCAGCCTCGTGGAAAGCACCGGGGAGCTGTTTTTT. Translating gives CASSLVESTGELFF.

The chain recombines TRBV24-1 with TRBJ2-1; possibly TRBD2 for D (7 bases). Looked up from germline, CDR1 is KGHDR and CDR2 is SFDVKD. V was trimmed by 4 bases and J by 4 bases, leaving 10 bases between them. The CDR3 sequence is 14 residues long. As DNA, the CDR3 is TGTGCCACCAGTGAGGCGGGGGCGTACAATGAGCAGTTCTTC. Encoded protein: CATSEAGAYNEQFF.

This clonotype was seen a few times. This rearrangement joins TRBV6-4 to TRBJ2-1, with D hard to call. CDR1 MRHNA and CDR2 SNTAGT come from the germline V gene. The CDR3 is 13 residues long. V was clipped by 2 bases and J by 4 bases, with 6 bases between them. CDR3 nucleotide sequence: TGTGCCAGCAGTGACGAGCCGTACAATGAGCAGTTCTTC. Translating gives CASSDEPYNEQFF.